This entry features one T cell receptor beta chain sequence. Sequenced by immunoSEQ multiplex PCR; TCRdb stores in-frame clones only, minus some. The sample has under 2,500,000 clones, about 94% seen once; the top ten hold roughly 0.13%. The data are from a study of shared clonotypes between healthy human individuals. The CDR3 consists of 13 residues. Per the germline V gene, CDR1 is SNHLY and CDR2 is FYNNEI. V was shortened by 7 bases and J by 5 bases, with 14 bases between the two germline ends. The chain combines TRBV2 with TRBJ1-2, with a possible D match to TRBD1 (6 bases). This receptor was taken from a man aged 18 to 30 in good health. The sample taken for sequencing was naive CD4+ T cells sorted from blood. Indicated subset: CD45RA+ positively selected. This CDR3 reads CASTQTGSYGYTF. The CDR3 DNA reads TGTGCCAGCACTCAGACAGGCAGTTATGGCTACACCTTC. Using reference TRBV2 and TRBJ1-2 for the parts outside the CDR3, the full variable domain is EPEVTQTPSHQVTQMGQEVILRCVPISNHLYFYWYRQILGQKVEFLVSFYNNEISEKSEIFDDQFSVERPDGSNFTLKIRSTKLEDSAMYFCASTQTGSYGYTFGSGTRLTVV.